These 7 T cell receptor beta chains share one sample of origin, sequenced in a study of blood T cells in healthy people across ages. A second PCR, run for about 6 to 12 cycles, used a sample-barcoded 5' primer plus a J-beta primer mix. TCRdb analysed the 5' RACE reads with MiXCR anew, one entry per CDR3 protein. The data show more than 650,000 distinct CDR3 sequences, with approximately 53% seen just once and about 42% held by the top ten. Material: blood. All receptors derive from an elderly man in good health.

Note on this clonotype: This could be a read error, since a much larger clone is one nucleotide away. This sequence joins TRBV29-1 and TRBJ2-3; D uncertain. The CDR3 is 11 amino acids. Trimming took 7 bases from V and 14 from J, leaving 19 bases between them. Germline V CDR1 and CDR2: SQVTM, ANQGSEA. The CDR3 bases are TGCAGCGCCCGAAGTACCGGATACGCGTATTTT. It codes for CSARSTGYAYF.

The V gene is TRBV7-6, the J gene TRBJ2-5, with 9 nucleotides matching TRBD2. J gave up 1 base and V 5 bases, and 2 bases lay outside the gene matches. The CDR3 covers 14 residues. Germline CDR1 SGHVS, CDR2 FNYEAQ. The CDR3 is CASSHSGSQETQYF. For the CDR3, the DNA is TGTGCCAGCAGCCATAGCGGGAGCCAAGAGACCCAGTACTTC. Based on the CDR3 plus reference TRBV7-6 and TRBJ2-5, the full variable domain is GAGVSQSPRYKVTKRGQDVALRCDPISGHVSLYWYRQALGQGPEFLTYFNYEAQQDKSGLPNDRFSAERPEGSISTLTIQRTEQRDSAMYRCASSHSGSQETQYFGPGTRLLVL.

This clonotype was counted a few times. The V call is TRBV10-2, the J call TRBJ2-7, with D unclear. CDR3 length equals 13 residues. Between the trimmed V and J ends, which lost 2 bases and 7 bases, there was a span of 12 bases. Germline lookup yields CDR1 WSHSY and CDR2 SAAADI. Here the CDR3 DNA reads TGCGCCAGCAGTGAGGTTTCCGGGTGGGAGCAGTACTTC. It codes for CASSEVSGWEQYF.

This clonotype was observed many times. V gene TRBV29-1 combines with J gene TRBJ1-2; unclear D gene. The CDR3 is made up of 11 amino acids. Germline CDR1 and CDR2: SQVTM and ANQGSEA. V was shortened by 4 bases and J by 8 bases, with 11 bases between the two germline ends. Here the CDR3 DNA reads TGCAGCGTTGGTTCCGGGTTCGGCTACACCTTC. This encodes CSVGSGFGYTF.

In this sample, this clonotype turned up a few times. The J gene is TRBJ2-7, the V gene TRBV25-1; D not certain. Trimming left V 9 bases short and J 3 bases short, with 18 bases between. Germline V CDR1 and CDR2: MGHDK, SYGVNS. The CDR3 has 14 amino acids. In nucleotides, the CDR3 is TGTGCCAGGCCTCTGGAAGGGCGCCTCTACGAGCAGTACTTC. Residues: CARPLEGRLYEQYF.

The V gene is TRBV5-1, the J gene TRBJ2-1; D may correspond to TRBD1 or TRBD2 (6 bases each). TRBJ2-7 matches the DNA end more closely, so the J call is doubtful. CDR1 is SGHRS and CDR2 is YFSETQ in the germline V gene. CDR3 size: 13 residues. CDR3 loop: CASSPGGGTEQYF. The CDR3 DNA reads TGCGCCAGCAGCCCTGGGGGCGGGACCGAGCAGTACTTC.

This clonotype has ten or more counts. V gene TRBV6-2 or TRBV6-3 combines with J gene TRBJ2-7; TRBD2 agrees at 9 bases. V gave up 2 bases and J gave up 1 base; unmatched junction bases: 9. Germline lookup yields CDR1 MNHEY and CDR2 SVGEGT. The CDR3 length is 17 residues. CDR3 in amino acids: CASSYPYSGRRSYEQYF. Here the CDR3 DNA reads TGTGCCAGCAGTTACCCTTATAGCGGGAGAAGGTCCTACGAGCAGTACTTC.